This T cell receptor (beta chain) was recovered during a study of blood T cell repertoires in COVID-19. Germline-derived CDR1 and CDR2 are LNHDA and SQIVND (reference sequence). CDR3 length: 15 amino acids. V lost 3 bases to trimming and J lost 8 bases, with 17 bases between them. Clones were sequenced by immunoSEQ multiplex PCR, and TCRdb holds only the in-frame ones, with some missing. The table records roughly 150,000 clones, around nine tenths of them present only once. J is TRBJ2-1 and V is TRBV19, with D tentatively TRBD1 (6 bases). This TCR was sampled from a woman between 65 and 79 years old with COVID-19, enrolled during active disease. Sample: peripheral blood. The CDR3 bases are TGTGCCAGTAGTATTCGGGACATAGAAAGCCATGAGCAGTTCTTC. This codes for CASSIRDIESHEQFF.